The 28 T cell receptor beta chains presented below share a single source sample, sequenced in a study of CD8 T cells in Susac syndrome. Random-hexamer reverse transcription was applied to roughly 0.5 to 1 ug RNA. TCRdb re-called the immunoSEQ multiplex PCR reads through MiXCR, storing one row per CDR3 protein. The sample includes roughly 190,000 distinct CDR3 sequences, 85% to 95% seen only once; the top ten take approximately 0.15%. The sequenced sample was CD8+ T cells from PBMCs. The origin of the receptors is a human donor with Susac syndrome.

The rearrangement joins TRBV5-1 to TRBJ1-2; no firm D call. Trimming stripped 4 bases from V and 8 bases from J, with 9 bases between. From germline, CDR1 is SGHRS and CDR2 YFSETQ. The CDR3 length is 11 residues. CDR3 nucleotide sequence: TGCGCCAGCAGCGGTGCAGAGGGCTACACCTTC. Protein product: CASSGAEGYTF.

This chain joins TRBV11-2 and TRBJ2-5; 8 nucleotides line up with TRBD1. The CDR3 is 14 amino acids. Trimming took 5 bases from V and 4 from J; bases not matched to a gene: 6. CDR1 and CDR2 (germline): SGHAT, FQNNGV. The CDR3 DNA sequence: TGTGCCAGCAGCCCTGACAGGGGAGGAGAGACCCAGTACTTC. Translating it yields CASSPDRGGETQYF.

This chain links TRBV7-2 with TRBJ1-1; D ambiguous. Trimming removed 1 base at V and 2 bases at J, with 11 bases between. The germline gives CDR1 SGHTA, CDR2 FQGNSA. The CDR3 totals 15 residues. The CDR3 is CASSLVSLINTEAFF. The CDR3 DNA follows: TGTGCCAGCAGCTTAGTCTCTCTCATTAACACTGAAGCTTTCTTT.

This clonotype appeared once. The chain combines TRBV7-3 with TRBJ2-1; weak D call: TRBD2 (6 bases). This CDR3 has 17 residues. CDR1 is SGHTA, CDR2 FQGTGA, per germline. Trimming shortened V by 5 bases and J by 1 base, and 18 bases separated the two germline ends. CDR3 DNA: TGTGCCAGCAGCCTCCTGTTTCGGGGAGGTTCCTACAATGAGCAGTTCTTC. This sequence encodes CASSLLFRGGSYNEQFF.

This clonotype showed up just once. CDR3 bases: TGTGCCAGCAGCTCACAAGAAGGACAGGGGGCCTCTGAAGCTTTCTTT. Protein product: CASSSQEGQGASEAFF. V and J are TRBV7-9 and TRBJ1-1; TRBD1 matches 11 bases. CDR3 length equals 16 residues. Looked up from germline, CDR1 is SEHNR and CDR2 is FQNEAQ (reference sequence). Trimming took 4 bases from V and 6 from J; bases not matched to a gene: 10.

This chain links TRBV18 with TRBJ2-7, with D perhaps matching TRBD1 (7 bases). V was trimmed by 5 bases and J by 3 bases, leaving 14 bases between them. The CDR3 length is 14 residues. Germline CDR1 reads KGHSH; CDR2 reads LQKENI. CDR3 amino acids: CASSSRQGGYEQYF. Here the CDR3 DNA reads TGTGCCAGCTCATCCCGACAGGGAGGCTACGAGCAGTACTTC.

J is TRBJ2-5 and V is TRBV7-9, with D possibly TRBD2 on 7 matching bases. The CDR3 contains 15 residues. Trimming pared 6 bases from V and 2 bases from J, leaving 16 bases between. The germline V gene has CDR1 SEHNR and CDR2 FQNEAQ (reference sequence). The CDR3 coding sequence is TGTGCCAGCAGACCTAGGGGGGGAGAACAAGAGACCCAGTACTTC. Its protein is CASRPRGGEQETQYF.

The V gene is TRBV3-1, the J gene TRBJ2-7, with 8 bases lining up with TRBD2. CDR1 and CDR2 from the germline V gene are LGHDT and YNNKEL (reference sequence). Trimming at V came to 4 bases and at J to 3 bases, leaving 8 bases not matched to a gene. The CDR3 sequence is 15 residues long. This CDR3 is CASSLGVSGDYEQYF. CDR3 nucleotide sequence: TGTGCCAGCAGCCTGGGGGTTAGCGGGGACTACGAGCAGTACTTC.

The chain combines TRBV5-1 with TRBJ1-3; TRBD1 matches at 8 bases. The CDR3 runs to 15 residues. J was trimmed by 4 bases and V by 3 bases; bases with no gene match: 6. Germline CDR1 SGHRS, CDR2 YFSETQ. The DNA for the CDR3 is TGCGCCAGCAGCTACGACAGGGGCTACGGAAACACCATATATTTT. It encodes CASSYDRGYGNTIYF.

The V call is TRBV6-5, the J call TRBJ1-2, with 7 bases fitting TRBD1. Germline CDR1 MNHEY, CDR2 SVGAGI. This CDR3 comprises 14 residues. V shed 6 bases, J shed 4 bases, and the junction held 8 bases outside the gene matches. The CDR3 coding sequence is TGTGCCAGCAGGGAAACTGGGACAGTCTATGGCTACACCTTC. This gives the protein CASRETGTVYGYTF.

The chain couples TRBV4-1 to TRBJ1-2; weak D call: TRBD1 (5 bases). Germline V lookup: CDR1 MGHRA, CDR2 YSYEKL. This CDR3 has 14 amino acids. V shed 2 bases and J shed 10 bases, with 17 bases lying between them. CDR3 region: CASSQRDRLSDYTF. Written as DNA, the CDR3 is TGCGCCAGCAGCCAACGGGACCGCCTTTCAGACTACACCTTC.

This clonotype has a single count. The DNA for the CDR3 is TGCAGTGCTAGACCTAGCGGGAGCCAAGAGACCCAGTACTTC. This translates into CSARPSGSQETQYF. The chain employs TRBV20-1 and TRBJ2-5; 10 bases are shared with TRBD2. After removal of 2 bases from V and 1 base from J, the junction contained 1 base not matched to a gene. The germline gives CDR1 DFQATT, CDR2 SNEGSKA (reference sequence). This CDR3 region has 14 residues.

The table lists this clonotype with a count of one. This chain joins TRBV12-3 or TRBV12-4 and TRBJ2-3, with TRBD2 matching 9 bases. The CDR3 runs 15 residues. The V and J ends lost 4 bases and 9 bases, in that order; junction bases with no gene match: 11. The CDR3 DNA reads TGTGCCAGCAGTTCCCCGGGACTAGCCCGGGGCACGCAGTATTTT. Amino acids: CASSSPGLARGTQYF.

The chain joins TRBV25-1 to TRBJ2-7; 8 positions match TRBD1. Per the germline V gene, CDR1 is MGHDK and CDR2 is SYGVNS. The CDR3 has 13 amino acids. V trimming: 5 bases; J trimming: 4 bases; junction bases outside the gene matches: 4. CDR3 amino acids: CASSFQGAYEQYF. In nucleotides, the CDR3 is TGTGCCAGCAGTTTCCAGGGGGCGTACGAGCAGTACTTC.

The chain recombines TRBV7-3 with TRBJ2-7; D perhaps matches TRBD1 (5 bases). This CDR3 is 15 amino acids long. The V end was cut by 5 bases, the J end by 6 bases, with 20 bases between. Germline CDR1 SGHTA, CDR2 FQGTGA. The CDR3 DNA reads TGTGCCAGCAGCCCCCGTCGAGACGGACATTCCGAGCAGTACTTC. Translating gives CASSPRRDGHSEQYF.

CDR3 DNA sequence: TGCGCCAGCAGCCAAGTGAAGGATCCTTCCTACGAGCAGTACTTC. Translated: CASSQVKDPSYEQYF. J is TRBJ2-7 and V is TRBV4-1; D unresolved. Germline-derived CDR1 and CDR2 are MGHRA and YSYEKL. V was cut by 1 base and J by 1 base, with 11 bases left in between. The CDR3 covers 15 residues.

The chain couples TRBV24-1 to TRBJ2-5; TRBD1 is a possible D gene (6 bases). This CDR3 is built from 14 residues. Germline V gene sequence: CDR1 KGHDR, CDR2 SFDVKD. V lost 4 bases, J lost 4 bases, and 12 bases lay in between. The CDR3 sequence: CATSDPGAGETQYF. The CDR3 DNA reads TGTGCCACCAGTGACCCAGGGGCGGGAGAGACCCAGTACTTC.

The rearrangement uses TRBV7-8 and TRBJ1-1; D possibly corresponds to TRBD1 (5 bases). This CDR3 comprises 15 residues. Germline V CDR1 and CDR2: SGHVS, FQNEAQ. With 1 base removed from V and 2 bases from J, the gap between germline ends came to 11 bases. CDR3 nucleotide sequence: TGTGCCAGCAGCTTAGTCACAGGACAAAACACTGAAGCTTTCTTT. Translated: CASSLVTGQNTEAFF.

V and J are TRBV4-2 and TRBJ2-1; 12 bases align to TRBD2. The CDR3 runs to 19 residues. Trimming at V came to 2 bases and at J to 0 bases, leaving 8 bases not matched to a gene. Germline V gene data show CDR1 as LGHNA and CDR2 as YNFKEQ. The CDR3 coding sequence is TGTGCCAGCAGCCAAAACCTAGCGGGAGGGGGCATCTCCTACAATGAGCAGTTCTTC. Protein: CASSQNLAGGGISYNEQFF.

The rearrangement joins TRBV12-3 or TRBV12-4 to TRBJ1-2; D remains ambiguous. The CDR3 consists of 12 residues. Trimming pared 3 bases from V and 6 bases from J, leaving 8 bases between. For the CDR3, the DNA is TGTGCCAGCAGTTTTTCGGGGAATGGCTACACCTTC. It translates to CASSFSGNGYTF.

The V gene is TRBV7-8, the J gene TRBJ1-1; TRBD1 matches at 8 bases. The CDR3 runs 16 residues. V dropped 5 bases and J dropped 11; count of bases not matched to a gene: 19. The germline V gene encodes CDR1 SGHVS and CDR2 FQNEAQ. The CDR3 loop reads CASSSYDPGQVLLAFF. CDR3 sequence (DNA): TGTGCCAGCAGCAGTTACGACCCGGGACAGGTTCTGCTCGCTTTCTTT.

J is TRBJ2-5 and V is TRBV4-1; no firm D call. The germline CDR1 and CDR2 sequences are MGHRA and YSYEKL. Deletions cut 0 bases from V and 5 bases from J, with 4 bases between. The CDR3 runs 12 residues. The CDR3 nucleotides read TGCGCCAGCAGCCAAGATTGGGAGACCCAGTACTTC. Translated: CASSQDWETQYF.

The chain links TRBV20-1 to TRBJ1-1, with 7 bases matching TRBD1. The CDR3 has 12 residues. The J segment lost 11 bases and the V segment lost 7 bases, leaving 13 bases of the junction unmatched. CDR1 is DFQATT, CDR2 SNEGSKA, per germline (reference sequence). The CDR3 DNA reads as TGCAGTGTCGACGGACAGGACTTTAATGCTTTCTTT. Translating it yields CSVDGQDFNAFF.

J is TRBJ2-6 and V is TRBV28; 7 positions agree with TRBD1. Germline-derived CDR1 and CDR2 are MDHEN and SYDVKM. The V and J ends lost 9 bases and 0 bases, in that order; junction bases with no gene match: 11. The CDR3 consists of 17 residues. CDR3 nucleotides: TGTGCCAGTTCGTCCGGGACAGAAAGCTCTGGGGCCAACGTCCTGACTTTC. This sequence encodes CASSSGTESSGANVLTF. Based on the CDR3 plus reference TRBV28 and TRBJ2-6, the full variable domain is DVKVTQSSRYLVKRTGEKVFLECVQDMDHENMFWYRQDPGLGLRLIYFSYDVKMKEKGDIPEGYSVSREKKERFSLILESASTNQTSMYLCASSSGTESSGANVLTFGAGSRLTVL.

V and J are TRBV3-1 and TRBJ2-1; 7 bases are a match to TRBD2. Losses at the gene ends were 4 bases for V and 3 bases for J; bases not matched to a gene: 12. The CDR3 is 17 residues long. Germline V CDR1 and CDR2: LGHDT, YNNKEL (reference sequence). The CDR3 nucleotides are TGTGCCAGCAGCCCATCCAGGAGCGGGGAGGGCTACAATGAGCAGTTCTTC. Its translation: CASSPSRSGEGYNEQFF.

This CDR3 is CASSFIAGGLETQYF. The CDR3, as DNA: TGTGCCAGCAGTTTCATCGCGGGGGGGCTGGAGACCCAGTACTTC. The chain has TRBV12-3 or TRBV12-4 and TRBJ2-5; 9 bases align to TRBD2. The ends lost 3 bases at V and 5 bases at J; junction bases unmatched: 7. The CDR3 sequence is 15 residues long.

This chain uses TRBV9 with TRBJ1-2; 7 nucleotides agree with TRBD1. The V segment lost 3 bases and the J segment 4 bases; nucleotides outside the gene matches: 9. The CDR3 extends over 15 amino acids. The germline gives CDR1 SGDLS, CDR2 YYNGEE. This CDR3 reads CASSAGTVSSYGYTF. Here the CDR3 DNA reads TGTGCCAGCAGCGCCGGGACAGTATCTTCCTATGGCTACACCTTC.

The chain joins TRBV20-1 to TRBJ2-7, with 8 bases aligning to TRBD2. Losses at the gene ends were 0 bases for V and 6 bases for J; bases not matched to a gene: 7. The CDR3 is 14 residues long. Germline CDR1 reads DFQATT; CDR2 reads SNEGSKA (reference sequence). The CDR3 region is CSARDRHAGGEQYF. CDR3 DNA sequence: TGCAGTGCTAGAGATCGACACGCGGGAGGCGAGCAGTACTTC.